The rows below give T cell receptor beta chains drawn from one sample of a study of blood T cells in healthy people across ages. Via MiXCR, TCRdb re-called the 5' RACE reads, giving one row per CDR3 protein. The data hold approximately 800,000 distinct CDR3 sequences, with more than 55% observed a single time. Material: blood. The receptors shown here come from a man in his forties in good health. Each CDR3 is given with its conserved first and last residue. The order of the fields is D gene, clone size, CDR3 length, V gene, J gene, CDR3 DNA, CDR3 protein. The D gene is left open where the match is weak. Clone size is given for some rows only: seen once, a few or many times, or a class if the clone is expanded.

d_gene: NA; abundance: NA; len: 13; v_gene: TRBV12-3/TRBV12-4; j_gene: TRBJ1-1; CDR3nt: TGTGCCAGCAAGCGACAGATGAACACTGAAGCTTTCTTT; CDR3aa: CASKRQMNTEAFF
d_gene: NA; abundance: once; len: 11; v_gene: TRBV7-9; j_gene: TRBJ1-1; CDR3nt: TGTGCCAGCCCGACGAACACTGAAGCTTTCTTT; CDR3aa: CASPTNTEAFF
d_gene: NA; abundance: NA; len: 13; v_gene: TRBV27; j_gene: TRBJ2-3; CDR3nt: TGTGCCAGCAGTTTATTTGGCACAGATACGCAGTATTTT; CDR3aa: CASSLFGTDTQYF
d_gene: NA; abundance: NA; len: 13; v_gene: TRBV4-2; j_gene: TRBJ2-3; CDR3nt: TGTGCCAGCAGCCAAGATTACGACGATACGCAGTATTTT; CDR3aa: CASSQDYDDTQYF
d_gene: TRBD1; abundance: NA; len: 15; v_gene: TRBV20-1; j_gene: TRBJ1-5; CDR3nt: TGCAGTGCTAGTGGAGGACAGGCTAGCAATCAGCCCCAGCATTTT; CDR3aa: CSASGGQASNQPQHF
d_gene: NA; abundance: many; len: 14; v_gene: TRBV7-2; j_gene: TRBJ1-5; CDR3nt: TGTGCCAGCAGGGAGGGCCGAGGCAATCAGCCCCAGCATTTT; CDR3aa: CASREGRGNQPQHF
d_gene: NA; abundance: NA; len: 12; v_gene: TRBV7-9; j_gene: TRBJ1-6; CDR3nt: TGTGCCAGCAGTCATGCTTGGTCACCCCTCCACTTT; CDR3aa: CASSHAWSPLHF
d_gene: NA; abundance: NA; len: 15; v_gene: TRBV5-6; j_gene: TRBJ2-5; CDR3nt: TGTGCCAGCAGCCCGATTACAGACAGTCAAGAGACCCAGTACTTC; CDR3aa: CASSPITDSQETQYF
d_gene: NA; abundance: few; len: 12; v_gene: TRBV7-9; j_gene: TRBJ1-2; CDR3nt: TGTGCCAGCAGCTTAGCGGTAGAGGACTACACCTTC; CDR3aa: CASSLAVEDYTF
d_gene: NA; abundance: NA; len: 15; v_gene: TRBV21-1; j_gene: TRBJ2-7; CDR3nt: TGTGCCAGCAGCCTCTCCGGACTAGCTCTCGGTGAGCAGTACTTC; CDR3aa: CASSLSGLALGEQYF
d_gene: NA; abundance: NA; len: 15; v_gene: TRBV20-1; j_gene: TRBJ1-2; CDR3nt: TGCAGTGCCCCAAGCGTCGGGTGGGGGGGTGGTGGCTACACCTTC; CDR3aa: CSAPSVGWGGGGYTF
d_gene: TRBD1; abundance: NA; len: 15; v_gene: TRBV10-3; j_gene: TRBJ2-1; CDR3nt: TGTGCCATCAGAGGATCCGGGACAGACAACAATGAGCAGTTCTTC; CDR3aa: CAIRGSGTDNNEQFF
d_gene: NA; abundance: NA; len: 14; v_gene: TRBV18; j_gene: TRBJ1-1; CDR3nt: TGTGCCAGCTCTCCCCCCTTAATGAACACTGAAGCTTTCTTT; CDR3aa: CASSPPLMNTEAFF
d_gene: TRBD1; abundance: few; len: 15; v_gene: TRBV6-5; j_gene: TRBJ2-5; CDR3nt: TGTGCCAGCAGTTACCGCGGGACAGGGTACGAGACCCAGTACTTC; CDR3aa: CASSYRGTGYETQYF
d_gene: NA; abundance: NA; len: 14; v_gene: TRBV5-1; j_gene: TRBJ2-5; CDR3nt: TGCGCCAGCGGTTTGAACGGACAGCGGGAGACCCAGTACTTC; CDR3aa: CASGLNGQRETQYF
d_gene: TRBD1; abundance: few; len: 14; v_gene: TRBV5-6; j_gene: TRBJ1-2; CDR3nt: TGTGCCAGCAGCTTGAGCAGGGGGAAGGATGGCTACACCTTC; CDR3aa: CASSLSRGKDGYTF
d_gene: NA; abundance: NA; len: 13; v_gene: TRBV11-3; j_gene: TRBJ1-2; CDR3nt: TGTGCCAGCAGCTCAACAAATAACTATGGCTACACCTTC; CDR3aa: CASSSTNNYGYTF
d_gene: TRBD2; abundance: NA; len: 16; v_gene: TRBV11-3; j_gene: TRBJ2-7; CDR3nt: TGTGCCAGCAGCTTAGTATTGGGGTGGCGGGAGTACGAGCAGTACTTC; CDR3aa: CASSLVLGWREYEQYF
d_gene: NA; abundance: NA; len: 16; v_gene: TRBV28; j_gene: TRBJ2-7; CDR3nt: TGTGCCAGCAGTTTTAGGACATGGGGGGACCCCCGCGACCAGTACTTC; CDR3aa: CASSFRTWGDPRDQYF
d_gene: NA; abundance: once; len: 14; v_gene: TRBV6-5; j_gene: TRBJ2-5; CDR3nt: TGTGCCAGCAGTTACGGTAGAAACCAAGAGACCCAGTACTTC; CDR3aa: CASSYGRNQETQYF
d_gene: NA; abundance: NA; len: 14; v_gene: TRBV7-3; j_gene: TRBJ2-1; CDR3nt: TGTGCCAGCAGCTTTTCCGGGGTCAGCGATGAGCAGTTCTTC; CDR3aa: CASSFSGVSDEQFF
d_gene: NA; abundance: few; len: 13; v_gene: TRBV7-2; j_gene: TRBJ2-7; CDR3nt: TGTGCCAGCAGCCAAATCGAGTCCTACGAGCAGTACTTC; CDR3aa: CASSQIESYEQYF
d_gene: NA; abundance: NA; len: 17; v_gene: TRBV7-2; j_gene: TRBJ2-2; CDR3nt: TGTGCCAGCAGCCCTAGCCGAACCTTCGATAACACCGGGGAGCTGTTTTTT; CDR3aa: CASSPSRTFDNTGELFF
d_gene: NA; abundance: NA; len: 14; v_gene: TRBV28; j_gene: TRBJ2-1; CDR3nt: TGTGCCAGCAGTCTTTTAGCGGTATACAATGAGCAGTTCTTC; CDR3aa: CASSLLAVYNEQFF
d_gene: NA; abundance: NA; len: 14; v_gene: TRBV12-3/TRBV12-4; j_gene: TRBJ1-5; CDR3nt: TGTGCCAGCAGTTTGGAGGGTTATCGTCAGCCCCAGCATTTT; CDR3aa: CASSLEGYRQPQHF
d_gene: TRBD2; abundance: NA; len: 15; v_gene: TRBV4-3; j_gene: TRBJ2-1; CDR3nt: TGCGCCAGCAGCCAAGATAGCGGGCGGAACAATGAGCAGTTCTTC; CDR3aa: CASSQDSGRNNEQFF
d_gene: NA; abundance: few; len: 14; v_gene: TRBV28; j_gene: TRBJ2-6; CDR3nt: TGTGCCAGCAGTACCGCGTCTGGGGCCAACGTCCTGACTTTC; CDR3aa: CASSTASGANVLTF
d_gene: NA; abundance: NA; len: 15; v_gene: TRBV6-6; j_gene: TRBJ2-3; CDR3nt: TGTGCCAGCAGTTACTCCCCCGCGGAGACAGATACGCAGTATTTT; CDR3aa: CASSYSPAETDTQYF
d_gene: NA; abundance: few; len: 15; v_gene: TRBV6-4; j_gene: TRBJ2-3; CDR3nt: TGTGCCAGCAGTGACTCGAAGGGGGGCAGCGATACGCAGTATTTT; CDR3aa: CASSDSKGGSDTQYF
d_gene: NA; abundance: NA; len: 14; v_gene: TRBV10-3; j_gene: TRBJ1-6; CDR3nt: TGTGCCATCAGTGAACAGATGAGGGATTCACCCCTCCACTTT; CDR3aa: CAISEQMRDSPLHF
d_gene: NA; abundance: NA; len: 12; v_gene: TRBV6-1; j_gene: TRBJ2-2; CDR3nt: TGTGCCAGCAGTGAAGCGGCCGGGGAGCTGTTTTTT; CDR3aa: CASSEAAGELFF
d_gene: NA; abundance: NA; len: 13; v_gene: TRBV4-2; j_gene: TRBJ2-1; CDR3nt: TGTGCCAGCAGCCAAGCTGATGGGGGGGCATGGTTCTTC; CDR3aa: CASSQADGGAWFF
d_gene: NA; abundance: few; len: 13; v_gene: TRBV15; j_gene: TRBJ1-4; CDR3nt: TGTGCCACCTCGACAGAAGGGGATGAAAAACTGTTTTTT; CDR3aa: CATSTEGDEKLFF
d_gene: NA; abundance: NA; len: 15; v_gene: TRBV27; j_gene: TRBJ2-1; CDR3nt: TGTGCCAGCAAACGGGCGACAAACCCCTACAATGAGCAGTTCTTC; CDR3aa: CASKRATNPYNEQFF
d_gene: NA; abundance: NA; len: 15; v_gene: TRBV20-1; j_gene: TRBJ2-4; CDR3nt: TGCAGTGCCGAACCCAAAGACCTAGCCAAAAACGTTCAGTACTTC; CDR3aa: CSAEPKDLAKNVQYF
d_gene: NA; abundance: NA; len: 14; v_gene: TRBV30; j_gene: TRBJ1-4; CDR3nt: TGTGCCTGGAAGCGCGACAGTTATAATGAAAAACTGTTTTTT; CDR3aa: CAWKRDSYNEKLFF
d_gene: NA; abundance: few; len: 16; v_gene: TRBV7-2; j_gene: TRBJ2-7; CDR3nt: TGTGCCAGCAGCCCCAGAGGGGGGGCGTGGGTTGACGAGCAGTACTTC; CDR3aa: CASSPRGGAWVDEQYF
d_gene: NA; abundance: NA; len: 19; v_gene: TRBV20-1; j_gene: TRBJ2-3; CDR3nt: TGCAGTGCTAGAGTAGGGCTGGGGGGTGGAGGCCCTAGCACAGATACGCAGTATTTT; CDR3aa: CSARVGLGGGGPSTDTQYF
d_gene: TRBD2; abundance: NA; len: 16; v_gene: TRBV12-3/TRBV12-4; j_gene: TRBJ2-5; CDR3nt: TGTGCCAGCAGGTCTACGGGACTAGCGGGGCAAGAGACCCAGTACTTC; CDR3aa: CASRSTGLAGQETQYF
d_gene: NA; abundance: once; len: 15; v_gene: TRBV6-6; j_gene: TRBJ2-7; CDR3nt: TGTGCCAGCAGTCACCGGGACGGCTGGCCGGGCGAGCAGTACTTC; CDR3aa: CASSHRDGWPGEQYF
d_gene: TRBD2; abundance: NA; len: 13; v_gene: TRBV6-1; j_gene: TRBJ2-3; CDR3nt: TGTGCCAGCATACTAGCGGGGGGAGATACGCAGTATTTT; CDR3aa: CASILAGGDTQYF
d_gene: NA; abundance: few; len: 15; v_gene: TRBV14; j_gene: TRBJ2-5; CDR3nt: TGTGCCAGCAGCCCGCTGACTAGTACTTGGGAGACCCAGTACTTC; CDR3aa: CASSPLTSTWETQYF
d_gene: TRBD1; abundance: NA; len: 14; v_gene: TRBV7-9; j_gene: TRBJ2-3; CDR3nt: TGTGCCAGCAGCGTATACAGGGGCTCAGATACGCAGTATTTT; CDR3aa: CASSVYRGSDTQYF
d_gene: TRBD2; abundance: NA; len: 16; v_gene: TRBV6-6; j_gene: TRBJ2-7; CDR3nt: TGTGCCAGCAGTTACTCGGTTAGACTAGCGGACAATGAGCAGTACTTC; CDR3aa: CASSYSVRLADNEQYF
d_gene: NA; abundance: NA; len: 16; v_gene: TRBV24-1; j_gene: TRBJ2-5; CDR3nt: TGTGCCACCAGTGACTCGACCGACACTATACAAGAGACCCAGTACTTC; CDR3aa: CATSDSTDTIQETQYF
d_gene: NA; abundance: few; len: 15; v_gene: TRBV20-1; j_gene: TRBJ2-5; CDR3nt: TGCAGTGCTAGAGATCCGCGCAGGAACCAAGAGACCCAGTACTTC; CDR3aa: CSARDPRRNQETQYF
d_gene: NA; abundance: few; len: 16; v_gene: TRBV24-1; j_gene: TRBJ2-3; CDR3nt: TGTGCCACCAGTGACCCAAACGGGGTGGGCACAGATACGCAGTATTTT; CDR3aa: CATSDPNGVGTDTQYF
d_gene: NA; abundance: once; len: 15; v_gene: TRBV9; j_gene: TRBJ2-7; CDR3nt: TGTGCCAGCAGCGCAACGCAGGCCCCGATATACGAGCAGTACTTC; CDR3aa: CASSATQAPIYEQYF